Here is one TCR beta chain with its context. What it recognizes is unknown. These data come from a study of PD-1 blockade in classical Hodgkin lymphoma. Study outcomes and limitations: Partial responders and progressors had significantly lower baseline TCR diversity.

Relapse after autologous stem cell transplantation occurred in every patient, and brentuximab vedotin exposure varied. By magnetic negative selection, CD8+ T cells were isolated from the thawed PBMCs. Clones were read by immunoSEQ multiplex PCR, and TCRdb kept only the in-frame ones, dropping some. The sample has fewer than 3,000 clones, approximately 70% seen once. CDR3 length equals 15 residues. Germline V gene data show CDR1 as MNHEY and CDR2 as SVGAGI. Trimming took 5 bases from V and 0 from J, leaving 14 bases between them. The source is a human donor with classical Hodgkin lymphoma. This specimen was CD8+ T cells from blood, taken at baseline. J is TRBJ2-7 and V is TRBV6-5, with D tentatively TRBD2 (5 bases). CDR3 sequence: CASSPFAGSSYEQYF. The CDR3 DNA reads TGTGCCAGCAGTCCGTTCGCGGGTAGCTCCTACGAGCAGTACTTC.